This T cell receptor (beta chain) derives from a study of blood T cells in healthy people across ages. This clonotype was observed a few times. The second PCR ran roughly 6 to 12 cycles with a sample-barcoded 5' primer and J-beta primers. TCRdb recomputed calls from the 5' RACE reads with MiXCR, one row per CDR3 protein. Among fewer than 950,000 distinct CDR3 sequences listed, 40% to 65% were seen once. This CDR3 contains 16 residues. Between the trimmed V and J ends, which lost 1 base and 5 bases, there was a span of 16 bases. The germline V gene has CDR1 MDHEN and CDR2 SYDVKM. The clonotype was recovered from an elderly man in good health. Sequenced sample: blood. This rearrangement joins TRBV28 to TRBJ2-3; perhaps TRBD2 as D (6 bases). CDR3 nucleotide sequence: TGTGCCAGCAGTTTATTGAAGGCGGGGAGGATAGATACGCAGTATTTT. Its translation: CASSLLKAGRIDTQYF.